Here is one TCR beta chain with its context. These data are taken from a study of blood T cell repertoires in COVID-19. Study-level background: Collection of acute and convalescent COVID-19 samples took place in the United States, Italy and Spain.

The CDR3 runs to 12 residues. The V and J ends lost 8 bases and 7 bases respectively, with 14 bases between them. Looked up from germline, CDR1 is LNHNV and CDR2 is YYDKDF (reference sequence). In the original workflow: Amplification of reference gene primers provided the estimated nucleated cell counts. Clones were read by immunoSEQ multiplex PCR, and TCRdb kept only the in-frame ones, dropping some. That table is the source of V, J and clone size, and D and trimming were worked out from the DNA. The sample comprises under 250,000 clones, approximately 81% of which are singletons, and roughly 5.3% rests with the top ten.

Sequencing input: peripheral blood. The clonotype was recovered from an older woman who had recovered from COVID-19. The V gene is TRBV15, the J gene TRBJ1-1; TRBD1 might be the D (6 bases). CDR3: CATGRGAFEAFF. Here the CDR3 DNA reads TGTGCCACCGGGCGGGGGGCTTTTGAAGCTTTCTTT. The complete variable domain, with remaining parts taken from reference TRBV15 and TRBJ1-1, reads DAMVIQNPRYQVTQFGKPVTLSCSQTLNHNVMYWYQQKSSQAPKLLFHYYDKDFNNEADTPDNFQSRRPNTSFCFLDIRSPGLGDTAMYLCATGRGAFEAFFGQGTRLTVV.